The 5 T cell receptor beta chains below were found in one sample sequenced in a study of T cells after yellow fever vaccination. TCRdb itself ran the 5' RACE reads through MiXCR, one entry per CDR3 protein. The sample has hundreds of thousands of distinct CDR3 sequences, about 12% seen once. The sequencing here drew on PBMCs, taken on the day of the yellow fever booster vaccination. The receptors shown here come from a man aged 25-45 years who received the YFV17D yellow fever vaccine.

CDR3 nucleotides: TGTGCCAGCAGCCCAACCGACAAGGCTGAGACCCAGTACTTC. Translated, it gives CASSPTDKAETQYF. The V call is TRBV7-9, the J call TRBJ2-5; D gene unclear. Germline CDR1 SEHNR, CDR2 FQNEAQ (reference sequence). The CDR3 spans 14 residues. Trimming took 5 bases from V and 5 from J, leaving 15 bases between them.

This clonotype was detected only a few times. J is TRBJ2-7 and V is TRBV28; 9 bases are shared with TRBD2. V was pared by 8 bases and J by 5 bases, with 13 bases of the junction left unmatched. CDR1 and CDR2 from the germline V gene are MDHEN and SYDVKM. The CDR3 sequence is 15 residues long. The CDR3 DNA is TGTGCCAGCGGGGGGAATGCGGGAGGGCCCCACGAGCAGTACTTC. Its protein is CASGGNAGGPHEQYF.

The V gene is TRBV13, the J gene TRBJ2-1; 9 bases align to TRBD1. V trimming: 7 bases; J trimming: 9 bases; junction bases outside the gene matches: 16. CDR1 is PRHDT, CDR2 FYEKMQ, per germline (reference sequence). The CDR3 has 16 residues. This chain's CDR3 is CASKPRPGTGIGEQFF. As DNA, the CDR3 is TGTGCCAGCAAGCCGAGACCCGGGACAGGGATAGGTGAGCAGTTCTTC.

The chain recombines TRBV29-1 with TRBJ2-5; 8 nucleotides match TRBD1. Germline CDR1 and CDR2: SQVTM and ANQGSEA. The ends lost 6 bases at V and 3 bases at J; junction bases unmatched: 12. The CDR3 loop spans 15 amino acids. CDR3 bases: TGCAGCGTGGCCATGGGGACAGGCAAGAAAGAGACCCAGTACTTC. This codes for CSVAMGTGKKETQYF.

In its sample, this clonotype was seen many times. V gene TRBV20-1 combines with J gene TRBJ2-1; 9 nucleotides agree with TRBD1. This CDR3 region has 14 residues. Per the germline V gene, CDR1 is DFQATT and CDR2 is SNEGSKA (reference sequence). V shed 5 bases, J shed 8 bases, and the junction held 10 bases outside the gene matches. The CDR3 is CSADGQGYKDEQFF. The CDR3, as DNA: TGCAGTGCTGACGGACAGGGGTATAAGGATGAGCAGTTCTTC.